This T cell receptor (beta chain) was captured in a study of T-cell memory formation after mild COVID-19. General observations from the study: Clones shrinking from day 15 to 85 showed even CD4/CD8 mixes; later expanders tilted CD4+.

Employing constant-segment primers, 5'RACE generated TCR alpha and TCR beta cDNA libraries bearing sample barcodes and UMIs. TCRdb re-derived calls from the 5' RACE reads in MiXCR, one entry per CDR3 protein. The data hold 560,000 or so distinct CDR3 sequences, with 15% to 20% observed a single time. The table lists this clonotype with a few counts. Antigen: not known. The specimen sequenced was PBMCs or a T cell subset sorted from them (not recorded which). The receptor was derived from an adult woman who had mild COVID-19 (a few samples of this study predate the infection). Cell type and time point are not known.

In DNA form, the CDR3 reads TGTGCCAGTAGGTCCCCCTTTCAGCGTCATAACTATGGCTACACCTTC. Encoded protein: CASRSPFQRHNYGYTF. V usage is TRBV19 and J usage is TRBJ1-2; D remains unclear. CDR1 is LNHDA, CDR2 SQIVND, per germline (reference sequence). The CDR3 consists of 16 residues. Deletions cut 6 bases from V and 1 base from J, with 18 bases between.